A single sample gave rise to the 23 T cell receptor beta chains below, sequenced in a study of cytomegalovirus exposure and HLA in healthy donors. PCR used 60 Vbeta primers and 13 Jbeta primers. Method: immunoSEQ multiplex PCR; TCRdb's copy keeps in-frame clones and lacks some. The sample carries approximately 180,000 clones, around 87% recorded once. Source material: PBMCs. The source of these receptors is a woman younger than 35 in good health and CMV-seronegative.

This clone was counted only a few times. V usage is TRBV18 and J usage is TRBJ2-5; tentatively, D is TRBD2 (7 bases). The CDR3 has 16 amino acids. CDR1 KGHSH and CDR2 LQKENI come from the germline V gene. Deletions cut 3 bases from V and 5 bases from J, with 19 bases between. Here the CDR3 reads CASSPGGGRGSETQYF. The CDR3 DNA sequence: TGTGCCAGCTCACCGGGCGGGGGCCGAGGTAGCGAGACCCAGTACTTC.

A word on this clone: At one of its ends the junction is not consistent with the germline gene, which may arise from a read error. This chain links TRBV7-9 with TRBJ2-1, with a tentative D call TRBD2 (6 bases). CDR1 is SEHNR, CDR2 FQNEAQ, per germline (reference sequence). This CDR3 comprises 12 residues. CDR3 nucleotide sequence: TGTTCCAGCAGCGTGACTAGGGGAAAAACGATCTTC. Translation gives CSSSVTRGKTIF.

The chain combines TRBV5-1 with TRBJ2-1; the D is unclear. CDR1 SGHRS and CDR2 YFSETQ come from the germline V gene. Trimming cost V 7 bases and J 0 bases, with 11 bases left between them. This CDR3 has 14 amino acids. The CDR3 DNA is TGCGCCAGCTCAGGCTTAAGCTCCTACAATGAGCAGTTCTTC. Its protein product is CASSGLSSYNEQFF.

The chain carries TRBV29-1 and TRBJ1-1; D may be TRBD1 (6 bases). V dropped 3 bases and J dropped 1 base, with 9 bases sitting between them. Germline V CDR1 and CDR2: SQVTM, ANQGSEA. The length of the CDR3 is 13 residues. The DNA for the CDR3 is TGCAGCGTTGAGGGACACAAGAACACTGAAGCTTTCTTT. Translation gives CSVEGHKNTEAFF. The whole variable domain, remainder taken from reference TRBV29-1 and TRBJ1-1, is SAVISQKPSRDICQRGTSLTIQCQVDSQVTMMFWYRQQPGQSLTLIATANQGSEATYESGFVIDKFPISRPNLTFSTLTVSNMSPEDSSIYLCSVEGHKNTEAFFGQGTRLTVV.

J is TRBJ2-6 and V is TRBV6-6; 7 positions match TRBD2. This CDR3 has 13 residues. CDR1 is MNHNY and CDR2 is SVGAGI in the germline V gene (reference sequence). V lost 8 bases to trimming and J lost 2 bases; unmatched junction nucleotides: 0. CDR3 region: CASRGAGANVLTF. For the CDR3, the DNA is TGTGCCAGCCGGGGGGCTGGGGCCAACGTCCTGACTTTC.

J is TRBJ2-1 and V is TRBV2; 11 bases are a match to TRBD2. The CDR3 has 15 amino acids. Germline V gene lookup returns CDR1 SNHLY and CDR2 FYNNEI. Trimming cost V 3 bases and J 13 bases; bases outside gene matches: 11. CDR3: CASSEGLAGGESQFF. DNA for the CDR3: TGTGCCAGCAGTGAGGGTCTAGCGGGAGGCGAATCCCAGTTCTTC.

The V gene is TRBV5-3, the J gene TRBJ2-3; a weak D match, TRBD1 (6 bases). TRBV5-3 counts as an open reading frame of uncertain function. With 1 base removed from V and 3 bases from J, the gap between germline ends came to 15 bases. This CDR3 contains 16 residues. The CDR3 nucleotides read TGTGCCAGAAGCTTGCACAGGGTAAGACTGACAGATACGCAGTATTTT. Amino acid sequence: CARSLHRVRLTDTQYF.

The gene calls are TRBV5-1 and TRBJ2-5, with TRBD2 matching 7 bases. The CDR3 totals 15 residues. CDR1 is SGHRS and CDR2 is YFSETQ in the germline V gene. After removal of 2 bases from V and 4 bases from J, the junction contained 8 bases not matched to a gene. CDR3: CASSLSAGQGETQYF. CDR3 sequence (DNA): TGCGCCAGCAGCTTATCAGCGGGGCAGGGAGAGACCCAGTACTTC.

V and J are TRBV6-6 and TRBJ2-7; 8 bases are shared with TRBD2. This CDR3 comprises 15 residues. The germline gives CDR1 MNHNY, CDR2 SVGAGI (reference sequence). V gave up 7 bases and J gave up 4 bases; unmatched junction bases: 12. The CDR3 is CASTEDGLAPYEQYF. The CDR3 DNA sequence: TGTGCCAGCACTGAGGACGGACTAGCACCGTACGAGCAGTACTTC.

The chain has TRBV7-2 and TRBJ1-2, with no clear D. There are 13 residues in the CDR3. Germline CDR1 SGHTA, CDR2 FQGNSA. Trimming stripped 7 bases from V and 8 bases from J, with 17 bases between. The CDR3 DNA reads TGTGCCAGCACCCCGGTGGTGACGGGGGGCTACACCTTC. It codes for CASTPVVTGGYTF.

The chain couples TRBV5-6 to TRBJ1-3; D gene ambiguous. V lost 3 bases to trimming and J lost 0 bases, with 10 bases between them. Germline values: CDR1 SGHDT, CDR2 YYEEEE. The CDR3 is 15 residues long. The CDR3 loop is CASSSLTLSGNTIYF. The CDR3 coding sequence is TGTGCCAGCAGCTCCCTGACACTCTCTGGAAACACCATATATTTT.

The V and J genes are TRBV9 and TRBJ1-3; 7 nucleotides agree with TRBD1. The CDR3 loop spans 15 amino acids. V was pared by 4 bases and J by 3 bases, with 7 bases of the junction left unmatched. Germline V CDR1 and CDR2: SGDLS, YYNGEE. The CDR3 here is CASSTRQGYGNTIYF. The CDR3 DNA reads TGTGCCAGCAGCACCCGACAGGGCTATGGAAACACCATATATTTT.

The rearrangement links TRBV11-2 to TRBJ1-6, with D unclear. Per the germline V gene, CDR1 is SGHAT and CDR2 is FQNNGV. The ends were cut back, 5 bases at V and 7 bases at J, with 9 bases in the middle. This CDR3 has 13 amino acids. The chain's CDR3 is CASSHRGNSPLHF. DNA for the CDR3: TGTGCCAGCAGCCACCGGGGAAATTCACCCCTCCACTTT.

The V and J genes are TRBV29-1 and TRBJ2-5, with TRBD2 identical over 12 bases. There are 15 residues in the CDR3. Germline CDR1 reads SQVTM; CDR2 reads ANQGSEA. The V gene end was trimmed by 4 bases and the J gene end by 7 bases; junction bases not matched to a gene: 10. The CDR3 coding sequence is TGCAGCGTTGCAGGATCAGTACTAGCGGGGGGGACCCAGTACTTC. Translating it yields CSVAGSVLAGGTQYF.

This clone was detected only a few times. The V and J genes are TRBV5-1 and TRBJ2-5; 7 nucleotides agree with TRBD1. The CDR3 loop spans 14 amino acids. Germline CDR1 SGHRS, CDR2 YFSETQ. After removal of 4 bases from V and 4 bases from J, the junction contained 7 bases not matched to a gene. CDR3 nucleotides: TGCGCCAGCAGCCTAACACAGGGGTTAGAGACCCAGTACTTC. This translates into CASSLTQGLETQYF.

The rearrangement uses TRBV2 and TRBJ2-1; D unresolved. Germline loops: CDR1 SNHLY, CDR2 FYNNEI. The CDR3 length is 13 residues. Trimming took 0 bases from V and 7 from J, leaving 7 bases between them. The chain's CDR3 is CASSEAHTNEQFF. DNA for the CDR3: TGTGCCAGCAGTGAAGCCCACACAAATGAGCAGTTCTTC.

The CDR3 sequence is CSVLGLAGQTYNEQFF. CDR3 nucleotide sequence: TGCAGCGTTTTAGGACTAGCGGGACAGACCTACAATGAGCAGTTCTTC. This chain joins TRBV29-1 and TRBJ2-1, with 12 bases aligning to TRBD2. Trimming at V came to 5 bases and at J to 2 bases, leaving 7 bases not matched to a gene. Germline V gene sequence: CDR1 SQVTM, CDR2 ANQGSEA. This CDR3 is 16 amino acids long.

The V call is TRBV5-8, the J call TRBJ2-5; TRBD2 matches 12 bases. The CDR3 runs to 13 residues. The V and J ends lost 6 bases and 5 bases, in that order; junction bases with no gene match: 2. The germline V gene has CDR1 SGHTS and CDR2 YDEGEE. The CDR3 DNA reads as TGTGCCAGCATACTAGCGGGGGGTGAGACCCAGTACTTC. Its translation is CASILAGGETQYF.

The chain joins TRBV2 to TRBJ2-3; D is possibly TRBD2 (5 bases). The CDR3 covers 14 residues. The germline V gene has CDR1 SNHLY and CDR2 FYNNEI. Trimming stripped 5 bases from V and 11 bases from J, with 20 bases between. CDR3 region: CASSTSGRVDEQYF. The CDR3 DNA is TGTGCCAGCAGTACGAGCGGCCGGGTCGACGAGCAGTATTTT.

The chain carries TRBV28 and TRBJ1-5, with 7 positions matching TRBD1. Germline lookup yields CDR1 MDHEN and CDR2 SYDVKM. The CDR3 extends over 17 amino acids. Trimming removed 2 bases from V and 0 bases from J; junction bases left unmatched: 7. As DNA, the CDR3 is TGTGCCAGCAGTTTAGTGCCAGGGGGTCCTAGCAATCAGCCCCAGCATTTT. Encoded protein: CASSLVPGGPSNQPQHF. Variable domain in full (rest from reference TRBV28 and TRBJ1-5): DVKVTQSSRYLVKRTGEKVFLECVQDMDHENMFWYRQDPGLGLRLIYFSYDVKMKEKGDIPEGYSVSREKKERFSLILESASTNQTSMYLCASSLVPGGPSNQPQHFGDGTRLSIL.

V is TRBV18 and J is TRBJ2-7; 7 bases are shared with TRBD2. CDR1 is KGHSH and CDR2 is LQKENI in the germline V gene. This CDR3 contains 14 residues. V lost 3 bases and J lost 3; bases outside the gene matches: 5. CDR3 bases: TGTGCCAGCTCACCCCGGGACTACCTCTACGAGCAGTACTTC. Translation gives CASSPRDYLYEQYF.

The V gene is TRBV6-5, the J gene TRBJ2-5, with TRBD2 as a possible D gene (6 bases). The CDR3 spans 13 residues. CDR1 MNHEY and CDR2 SVGAGI come from the germline V gene. V lost 7 bases and J 5 bases, leaving 14 bases between the germline ends. The CDR3 loop reads CASILSGRETQYF. The CDR3 bases are TGTGCCAGCATCCTCTCAGGGAGGGAGACCCAGTACTTC.

The gene calls are TRBV5-4 and TRBJ2-1; TRBD1 matches 8 bases. The length of the CDR3 is 14 residues. Per the germline V gene, CDR1 is SGHNT and CDR2 is YYREEE (reference sequence). Unmatched junction bases numbered 7, after V lost 3 bases and J lost 8 bases. The CDR3 DNA reads TGTGCCAGCAGCTCCAAGGACAGGGCGGATGAGCAGTTCTTC. Its protein product is CASSSKDRADEQFF.